Following are 10 T cell receptor beta chains from one sample sequenced in a study of Graves' ophthalmopathy and Graves' hyperthyroidism listed by TCRdb under 2018. The listed sequencing device is Illumina HiSeq 2000. For repertoire sequencing, the TCR beta CDR3 regions were amplified from RNA transcripts. A first-round RT-PCR used HTBI primers with the Qiagen OneStep RT-PCR kit, followed by a second-round multiplex PCR, size selection and purification. Clones were called with MiXCR by TCRdb after fastp trimmed the public reads at Q25, and only in-frame beta chains were retained. Each entry merges the rows of one CDR3 protein and shows their most common DNA and genes. The sample includes 560,000 or so distinct CDR3 sequences, with roughly 39% observed a single time. Together, the top ten hold roughly 4% of the sample. Sequencing was carried out using peripheral blood or thyroid tissue (not recorded which). The receptor set was obtained from an adult man with Graves' hyperthyroidism.

This clonotype was picked up many times. The V gene is TRBV7-9, the J gene TRBJ1-4; D not resolved. The germline gives CDR1 SEHNR, CDR2 FQNEAQ (reference sequence). The CDR3 has 16 residues. V dropped 0 bases and J dropped 3 bases, with 11 bases sitting between them. This CDR3 is CASSLAGRASNEKLFF. CDR3 DNA: TGTGCCAGCAGCTTAGCAGGGCGTGCCTCTAATGAAAAACTGTTTTTT. The variable domain in full, with the rest retrieved from reference TRBV7-9 and TRBJ1-4, is DTGVSQNPRHKITKRGQNVTFRCDPISEHNRLYWYRQTLGQGPEFLTYFQNEAQLEKSRLLSDRFSAERPKGSFSTLEIQRTEQGDSAMYLCASSLAGRASNEKLFFGSGTQLSVL.

In this sample, this clonotype turned up many times. The chain combines TRBV7-9 with TRBJ1-2; D unclear. The ends were cut back, 1 base at V and 1 base at J, with 4 bases in the middle. Germline V gene data show CDR1 as SEHNR and CDR2 as FQNEAQ (reference sequence). The CDR3 has 13 amino acids. CDR3 loop: CASSLEVNYGYTF. DNA of the CDR3: TGTGCCAGCAGCTTAGAGGTTAACTATGGCTACACCTTC.

Points on this clonotype: A much more abundant neighbour one base away suggests this may be a read error. The chain is built from TRBV4-2 and TRBJ2-7; the D is unclear. The J call may be mistaken, given a closer DNA end match to TRBJ2-1. CDR3 length equals 15 residues. CDR1 LGHNA and CDR2 YNFKEQ come from the germline V gene. The CDR3 is CASSQDLMVAAEQFF. The CDR3 nucleotides read TGTGCCAGCAGCCAAGATCTCATGGTGGCGGCGGAGCAGTTCTTC.

The chain joins TRBV2 to TRBJ2-3; 8 bases match TRBD2. The germline CDR1 and CDR2 sequences are SNHLY and FYNNEI. J was trimmed by 4 bases and V by 7 bases; bases with no gene match: 7. The CDR3 length is 14 residues. For the CDR3, the DNA is TGTGCCAGCATCGGTAGCGGGAACGCAGATACGCAGTATTTT. This translates into CASIGSGNADTQYF.

There are many counts of this clonotype. This chain links TRBV29-1 with TRBJ1-1; D uncertain. Looked up from germline, CDR1 is SQVTM and CDR2 is ANQGSEA. Trimming stripped 3 bases from V and 0 bases from J, with 5 bases between. The CDR3 is 12 residues long. Written as DNA, the CDR3 is TGCAGCGTTGATCAGATGAACACTGAAGCTTTCTTT. It specifies CSVDQMNTEAFF.

A word on this clonotype: At one boundary the junction diverges from the germline segment, which might be a read error. The CDR3 loop reads CAISSTSGRGNEQYF. CDR3 nucleotides: TGTGCCATCAGCTCGACTAGCGGGAGGGGAAATGAGCAGTACTTC. The chain employs TRBV7-9 and TRBJ2-7; 14 bases align to TRBD2. The germline V gene encodes CDR1 SEHNR and CDR2 FQNEAQ (reference sequence). The CDR3 contains 15 residues.

A remark on this clonotype: Being one base from a much bigger clone, this may be a read error. The rearrangement joins TRBV11-1 to TRBJ2-7; D unclear. Germline CDR1 and CDR2: SGHAT and FQDESV (reference sequence). V lost 1 base and J lost 6, with 16 bases in between. The CDR3 is made up of 15 amino acids. CDR3 nucleotides: TGTGCCAGCAGCTTAGGATCGCAAAGAAAAGGCGAGCAGTACTTC. Its translation is CASSLGSQRKGEQYF.

This clonotype was seen many times. The chain links TRBV19 to TRBJ1-1; TRBD1 agrees at 9 bases. V trimming: 3 bases; J trimming: 3 bases; junction bases outside the gene matches: 2. This CDR3 is built from 14 residues. Germline-derived CDR1 and CDR2 are LNHDA and SQIVND (reference sequence). CDR3 sequence (DNA): TGTGCCAGTAGTATGAGACAGGGGGACACTGAAGCTTTCTTT. As protein: CASSMRQGDTEAFF.

The chain is built from TRBV29-1 and TRBJ1-1; D unresolved. The CDR3 runs to 11 residues. Trimming took off 8 bases at V and 1 base at J, with 8 bases between the two ends. Germline V CDR1 and CDR2: SQVTM, ANQGSEA. This CDR3 reads CSLYENTEAFF. As DNA, the CDR3 is TGCAGCTTATACGAGAACACTGAAGCTTTCTTT.

This clonotype was detected a few times. One junction end disagrees with the germline gene, perhaps due to a read error. The chain uses TRBV25-1 and TRBJ2-6; 10 bases fit TRBD1. The germline V gene has CDR1 MGHDK and CDR2 SYGVNS. There are 13 residues in the CDR3. CDR3 sequence reads: CASSGTGGNVLTF. The CDR3 DNA sequence: TGTGCCAGCAGTGGGACAGGGGGCAACGTCCTGACTTTC. Combining the CDR3 with reference TRBV25-1 and TRBJ2-6 gives the whole variable domain EADIYQTPRYLVIGTGKKITLECSQTMGHDKMYWYQQDPGMELHLIHYSYGVNSTEKGDLSSESTVSRIRTEHFPLTLESARPSHTSQYLCASSGTGGNVLTFGAGSRLTVL.